The clone carrying this T cell receptor (beta chain) is deemed medium-sized (0.01 to 0.1%). This specimen comes from a study of early T cells in non-severe SARS-CoV-2 infection. This CDR3 comprises 14 residues. The germline V and J ends were trimmed by 1 base and 0 bases, with 6 bases remaining between them. Germline loops: CDR1 KGHSH, CDR2 LQKENI. Molecules of cDNA were individually given unique molecular identifiers that were attached to them. Each CDR3 protein gets one entry after TCRdb re-called the 5' RACE reads with MiXCR. The repertoire holds some 21,000 distinct CDR3 sequences, with 5.3% as singletons.

The V call is TRBV18, the J call TRBJ1-1, with D possibly TRBD1 on 5 matching bases. Sequenced material: whole blood. This sequence originates from an adult who was a healthcare worker with PCR-confirmed SARS-CoV-2 infection or an uninfected control (not recorded which). The chain's CDR3 is CASSPQGMNTEAFF. The CDR3, as DNA: TGTGCCAGCTCACCACAGGGGATGAACACTGAAGCTTTCTTT.